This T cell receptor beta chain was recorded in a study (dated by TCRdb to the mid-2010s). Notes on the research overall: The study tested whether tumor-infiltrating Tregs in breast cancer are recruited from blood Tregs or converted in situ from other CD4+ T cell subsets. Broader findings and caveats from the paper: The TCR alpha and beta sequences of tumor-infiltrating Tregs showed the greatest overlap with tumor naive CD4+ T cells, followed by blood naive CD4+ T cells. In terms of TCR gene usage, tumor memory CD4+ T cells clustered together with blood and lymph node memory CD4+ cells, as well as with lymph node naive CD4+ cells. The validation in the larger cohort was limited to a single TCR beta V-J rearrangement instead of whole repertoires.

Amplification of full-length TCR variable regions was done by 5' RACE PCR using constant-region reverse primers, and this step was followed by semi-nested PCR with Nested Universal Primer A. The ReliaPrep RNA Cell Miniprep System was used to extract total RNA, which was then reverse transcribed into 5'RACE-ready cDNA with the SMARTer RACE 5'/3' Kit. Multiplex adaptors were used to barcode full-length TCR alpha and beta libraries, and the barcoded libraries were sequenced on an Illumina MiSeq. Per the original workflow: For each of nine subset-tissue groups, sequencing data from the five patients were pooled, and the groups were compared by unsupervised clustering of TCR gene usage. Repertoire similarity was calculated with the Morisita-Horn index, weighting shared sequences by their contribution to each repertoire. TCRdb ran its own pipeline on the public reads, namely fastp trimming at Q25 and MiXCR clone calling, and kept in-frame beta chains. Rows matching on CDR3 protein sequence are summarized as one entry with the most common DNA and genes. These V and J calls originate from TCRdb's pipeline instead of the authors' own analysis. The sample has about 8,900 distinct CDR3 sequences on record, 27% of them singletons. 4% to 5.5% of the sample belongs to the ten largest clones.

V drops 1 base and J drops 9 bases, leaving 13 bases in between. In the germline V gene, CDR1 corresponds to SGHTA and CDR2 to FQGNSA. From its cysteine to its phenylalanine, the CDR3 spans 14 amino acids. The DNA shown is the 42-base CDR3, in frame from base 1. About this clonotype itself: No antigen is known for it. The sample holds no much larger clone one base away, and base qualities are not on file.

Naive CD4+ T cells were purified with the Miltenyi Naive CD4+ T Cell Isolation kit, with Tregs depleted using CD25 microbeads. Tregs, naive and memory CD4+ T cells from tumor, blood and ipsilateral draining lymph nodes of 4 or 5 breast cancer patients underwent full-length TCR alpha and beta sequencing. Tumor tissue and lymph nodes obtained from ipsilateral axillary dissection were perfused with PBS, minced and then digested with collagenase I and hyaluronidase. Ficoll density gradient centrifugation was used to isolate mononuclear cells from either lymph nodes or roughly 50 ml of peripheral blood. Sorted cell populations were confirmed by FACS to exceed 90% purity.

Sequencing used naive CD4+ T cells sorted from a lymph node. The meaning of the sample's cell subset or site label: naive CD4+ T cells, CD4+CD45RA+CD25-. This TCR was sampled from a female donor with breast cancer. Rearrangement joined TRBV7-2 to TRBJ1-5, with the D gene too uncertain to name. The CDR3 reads CASSLGGGKGPQHF. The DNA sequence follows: TGTGCCAGCAGCTTAGGGGGAGGGAAAGGGCCCCAGCATTTT.